Below, 12 T cell receptor beta chains from the same sample are listed, as sequenced in a study of cytomegalovirus exposure and HLA in healthy donors. The PCR ran on 60 Vbeta and 13 Jbeta primers. Clones were sequenced by immunoSEQ multiplex PCR, and TCRdb holds only the in-frame ones, with some missing. The profile shows roughly 200,000 clones, about nine tenths of them singletons. Sequencing was carried out using PBMCs. Receptors originate from a boy between 2 and 15 years old in good health and CMV-seronegative.

The chain combines TRBV28 with TRBJ1-1; possible D gene TRBD1, 6 bases. Germline CDR1 reads MDHEN; CDR2 reads SYDVKM. This CDR3 region has 15 residues. Trimming removed 7 bases from V and 1 base from J, with 16 bases in between. As DNA, the CDR3 is TGTGCCAGCACCCAAGGGGGGGTCTCGAACACTGAAGCTTTCTTT. This encodes CASTQGGVSNTEAFF.

This sequence joins TRBV27 and TRBJ2-3; possibly TRBD2 for D (5 bases). Between the trimmed V and J ends, which lost 1 base and 5 bases, there was a span of 10 bases. Germline CDR1 and CDR2: MNHEY and SMNVEV (reference sequence). The CDR3 has 14 residues. The CDR3 loop is CASSLYSREDTQYF. The CDR3 DNA reads as TGTGCCAGCAGTTTATATTCCCGGGAAGATACGCAGTATTTT.

V gene TRBV10-3 combines with J gene TRBJ2-1, with D tentatively TRBD1 (5 bases). CDR3 length: 15 amino acids. The germline V and J ends were trimmed by 10 bases and 2 bases, with 18 bases remaining between them. Germline V lookup: CDR1 ENHRY, CDR2 SYGVKD. CDR3 region: CATFHRQGTYNEQFF. The CDR3 nucleotides are TGTGCCACATTCCACCGGCAGGGCACCTACAATGAGCAGTTCTTC.

The gene calls are TRBV6-5 and TRBJ2-7; 11 nucleotides align to TRBD1. Looked up from germline, CDR1 is MNHEY and CDR2 is SVGAGI. The junction had 4 bases not matched to a gene; V was cut back by 7 bases and J by 2 bases. This CDR3 comprises 14 residues. CDR3 amino acids: CASNPGQGAYEQYF. The CDR3 DNA sequence: TGTGCCAGCAATCCGGGACAGGGGGCCTACGAGCAGTACTTC.

The V call is TRBV15, the J call TRBJ2-5; possibly TRBD1 for D (6 bases). Between the trimmed V and J ends, which lost 0 bases and 4 bases, there was a span of 21 bases. The CDR3 length is 18 residues. Germline loops: CDR1 LNHNV, CDR2 YYDKDF (reference sequence). In nucleotides, the CDR3 is TGTGCCACCAGCAGAGATGCAACACGTCAGGGGCGTCTAGAGACCCAGTACTTC. Residues: CATSRDATRQGRLETQYF.

For the CDR3, the DNA is TGCAGCGTTGAACCGGTAGCGGGAGAGACCCAGTACTTC. Its protein product is CSVEPVAGETQYF. This chain links TRBV29-1 with TRBJ2-5; 7 bases are shared with TRBD2. Germline lookup yields CDR1 SQVTM and CDR2 ANQGSEA. This CDR3 is 13 amino acids long. After removal of 2 bases from V and 4 bases from J, the junction contained 4 bases not matched to a gene.

The chain has TRBV25-1 and TRBJ1-5; D is ambiguous. Germline values: CDR1 MGHDK, CDR2 SYGVNS. The CDR3 consists of 13 residues. V dropped 2 bases and J dropped 5 bases, with 7 bases sitting between them. CDR3: CASSEAGDQPQHF. The CDR3 bases are TGTGCCAGCAGTGAAGCCGGGGATCAGCCCCAGCATTTT.

V is TRBV7-2 and J is TRBJ1-2; tentatively, D is TRBD1 (6 bases). V was shortened by 5 bases and J by 4 bases, with 14 bases between the two germline ends. Germline-derived CDR1 and CDR2 are SGHTA and FQGNSA. CDR3 size: 14 residues. CDR3 sequence (DNA): TGTGCCAGCAGCCTAAGATCCAGGGGCTATGGCTACACCTTC. This translates into CASSLRSRGYGYTF.

DNA of the CDR3: TGTGCCAGCAAAAGAGCGGGGGCCTACGAGCAGTACTTC. Protein sequence: CASKRAGAYEQYF. This rearrangement joins TRBV6-1 to TRBJ2-7; 8 nucleotides align to TRBD2. The CDR3 contains 13 residues. The V gene's germline CDR1 is MNHNS and CDR2 SASEGT. V lost 7 bases, J lost 2 bases, and 4 bases stayed unmatched.

The chain carries TRBV30 and TRBJ2-1; 7 bases fit TRBD1. The V and J ends lost 5 bases and 6 bases, in that order; junction bases with no gene match: 10. Germline V lookup: CDR1 GTSNPN, CDR2 SVGIG (reference sequence). This CDR3 contains 14 residues. CDR3 protein: CAWGVGQVGNEQFF. The CDR3 nucleotides read TGTGCCTGGGGGGTCGGACAGGTCGGCAATGAGCAGTTCTTC.

The chain recombines TRBV5-6 with TRBJ2-1; the D gene is possibly TRBD2 (5 bases). Between the trimmed V and J ends, which lost 4 bases and 8 bases, there was a span of 7 bases. Germline V CDR1 and CDR2: SGHDT, YYEEEE. The CDR3 consists of 11 residues. The CDR3 DNA is TGTGCCAGCAGCCGGGGTTATGAGCAGTTCTTC. This gives the protein CASSRGYEQFF.

The rearrangement uses TRBV11-1 and TRBJ2-2; D is unresolved. This CDR3 is 15 amino acids long. Trimming removed 1 base from V and 3 bases from J, with 9 bases in between. The V gene's germline CDR1 is SGHAT and CDR2 FQDESV (reference sequence). The CDR3, as DNA: TGTGCCAGCAGCTTAGTTCCCATAGACACCGGGGAGCTGTTTTTT. Its translation: CASSLVPIDTGELFF.